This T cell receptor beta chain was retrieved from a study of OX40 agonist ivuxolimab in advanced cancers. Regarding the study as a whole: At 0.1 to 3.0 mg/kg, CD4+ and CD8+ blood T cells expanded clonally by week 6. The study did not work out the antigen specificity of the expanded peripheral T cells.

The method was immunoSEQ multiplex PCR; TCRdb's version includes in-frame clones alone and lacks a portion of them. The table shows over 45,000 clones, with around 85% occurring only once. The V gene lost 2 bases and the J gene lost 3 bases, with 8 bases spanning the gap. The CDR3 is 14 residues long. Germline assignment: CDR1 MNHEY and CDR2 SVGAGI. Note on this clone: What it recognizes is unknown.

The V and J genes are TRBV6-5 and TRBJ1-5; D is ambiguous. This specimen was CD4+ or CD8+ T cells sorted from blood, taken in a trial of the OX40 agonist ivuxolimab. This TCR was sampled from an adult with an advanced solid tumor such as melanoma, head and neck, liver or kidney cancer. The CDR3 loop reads CASSYADYNQPQHF. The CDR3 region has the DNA TGTGCCAGCAGTTACGCAGATTACAATCAGCCCCAGCATTTT.